These 25 T cell receptor beta chains were sequenced from one sample in a study of T cell changes during pregnancy in multiple sclerosis. Using immunoSEQ multiplex PCR, the repertoire was profiled, and TCRdb retains in-frame clones only, with some absent. The data contain 30,000 to 45,000 clones, roughly nine tenths of them singletons. This material consisted of CD8+ T cells from peripheral blood mononuclear cells, taken in the first trimester of pregnancy. The receptors originated from a female donor with multiple sclerosis, enrolled in a pregnancy study.

CDR3 protein: CASTPSEGLDYGYTF. Written as DNA, the CDR3 is TGTGCCAGCACCCCTTCGGAGGGGTTGGACTATGGCTACACCTTC. This chain connects TRBV6-5 to TRBJ1-2, with a weak D call TRBD1 (5 bases). CDR3 length: 15 residues. Germline lookup yields CDR1 MNHEY and CDR2 SVGAGI. Between the trimmed V and J ends, which lost 7 bases and 3 bases, there was a span of 18 bases.

This chain uses TRBV9 with TRBJ2-3; D is uncertain. V was clipped by 4 bases and J by 4 bases, with 16 bases between them. The germline gives CDR1 SGDLS, CDR2 YYNGEE. This CDR3 region has 15 residues. Here the CDR3 reads CASSPTPKSSDTQYF. DNA of the CDR3: TGTGCCAGCAGCCCGACACCGAAGTCGTCAGATACGCAGTATTTT. The variable domain in full, completed from reference TRBV9 and TRBJ2-3, reads DSGVTQTPKHLITATGQRVTLRCSPRSGDLSVYWYQQSLDQGLQFLIQYYNGEERAKGNILERFSAQQFPDLHSELNLSSLELGDSALYFCASSPTPKSSDTQYFGPGTRLTVL.

This rearrangement joins TRBV7-9 to TRBJ1-6; D is possibly TRBD1 (6 bases). From germline, CDR1 is SEHNR and CDR2 FQNEAQ (reference sequence). The germline V and J ends were trimmed by 5 bases and 9 bases, with 8 bases remaining between them. The CDR3 is 12 amino acids. The chain's CDR3 is CASSGDTSPLHF. Here the CDR3 DNA reads TGTGCCAGCAGCGGGGACACTTCACCCCTCCACTTT. The entire variable domain, with the rest obtained from reference TRBV7-9 and TRBJ1-6, is as follows: DTGVSQNPRHKITKRGQNVTFRCDPISEHNRLYWYRQTLGQGPEFLTYFQNEAQLEKSRLLSDRFSAERPKGSFSTLEIQRTEQGDSAMYLCASSGDTSPLHFGNGTRLTVT.

This sequence joins TRBV4-2 and TRBJ1-2; 9 bases are a match to TRBD1. Germline lookup yields CDR1 LGHNA and CDR2 YNFKEQ. The CDR3 is 14 amino acids. V shed 4 bases and J 4 bases; nucleotides not matched to a gene: 4. The CDR3 sequence is CASSPGQGPYGYTF. CDR3 DNA sequence: TGTGCCAGCAGCCCGGGACAGGGACCCTATGGCTACACCTTC.

The rearrangement links TRBV7-9 to TRBJ1-5, with no clear D. Germline CDR1 SEHNR, CDR2 FQNEAQ (reference sequence). The CDR3 has 13 amino acids. Trimming cost V 5 bases and J 3 bases, with 8 bases left between them. The CDR3 protein is CASSPSFNQPQHF. DNA for the CDR3: TGTGCCAGCAGCCCGAGCTTCAATCAGCCCCAGCATTTT.

This chain joins TRBV4-2 and TRBJ2-7, with 13 bases that match TRBD2. This CDR3 region has 16 residues. V lost 1 base and J lost 5; bases outside the gene matches: 5. Germline V gene lookup returns CDR1 LGHNA and CDR2 YNFKEQ. In DNA form, the CDR3 reads TGTGCCAGCAGCCAAGTTGTCGGGACTAGCGGGGACGAGCAGTACTTC. Amino acids: CASSQVVGTSGDEQYF.

This chain links TRBV19 with TRBJ2-2, with D maybe TRBD1 (6 bases). The CDR3 runs to 16 residues. CDR1 and CDR2 (germline): LNHDA, SQIVND (reference sequence). Trimming pared 5 bases from V and 1 base from J, leaving 14 bases between. This chain's CDR3 is CASSPRDKMNTGELFF. CDR3 in DNA: TGTGCCAGTAGTCCCCGGGACAAGATGAACACCGGGGAGCTGTTTTTT.

J is TRBJ2-1 and V is TRBV18; D possibly corresponds to TRBD2 (6 bases). CDR3 length: 15 amino acids. Germline V lookup: CDR1 KGHSH, CDR2 LQKENI. Trimming took off 7 bases at V and 2 bases at J, with 15 bases between the two ends. The chain's CDR3 is CASFEGEEAYNEQFF. Written as DNA, the CDR3 is TGTGCCAGCTTTGAAGGGGAGGAGGCCTACAATGAGCAGTTCTTC.

The chain employs TRBV6-5 and TRBJ2-7; TRBD2 is a possible D gene (5 bases). The V gene's germline CDR1 is MNHEY and CDR2 SVGAGI. V lost 7 bases to trimming and J lost 3 bases, with 13 bases between them. The CDR3 spans 13 residues. The CDR3: CASNPVGVYEQYF. For the CDR3, the DNA is TGTGCCAGCAACCCAGTCGGGGTCTACGAGCAGTACTTC.

The CDR3 reads CASSSNRGPTTTEAFF. The CDR3, as DNA: TGTGCCAGCAGCTCCAATAGGGGCCCCACGACAACCGAAGCTTTCTTT. The chain joins TRBV5-6 to TRBJ1-1; possibly TRBD1 for D (5 bases). Germline CDR1 SGHDT, CDR2 YYEEEE. The length of the CDR3 is 16 residues. The germline V and J ends were trimmed by 3 bases and 8 bases, with 23 bases remaining between them.

The chain carries TRBV7-8 and TRBJ2-2; D is undetermined. V was shortened by 3 bases and J by 8 bases, with 7 bases between the two germline ends. CDR3 size: 12 residues. CDR1 is SGHVS and CDR2 is FQNEAQ in the germline V gene. CDR3 bases: TGTGCCAGCAGCTTGGCAAAGGGGGAGCTGTTTTTT. This codes for CASSLAKGELFF.

This chain links TRBV11-1 with TRBJ2-2; 8 positions match TRBD1. Looked up from germline, CDR1 is SGHAT and CDR2 is FQDESV (reference sequence). This CDR3 is 15 amino acids long. J gave up 3 bases and V 6 bases, and 6 bases lay outside the gene matches. In DNA form, the CDR3 reads TGTGCCAGCAGGACAGGGGTGGAGGACACCGGGGAGCTGTTTTTT. Translated, it gives CASRTGVEDTGELFF.

This sequence joins TRBV9 and TRBJ2-3, with 7 bases that match TRBD2. The CDR3 contains 13 residues. Germline V gene sequence: CDR1 SGDLS, CDR2 YYNGEE. The J segment lost 4 bases and the V segment lost 4 bases, leaving 3 bases of the junction unmatched. CDR3 loop: CASSFTSADTQYF. CDR3 nucleotides: TGTGCCAGCAGCTTTACTAGCGCAGATACGCAGTATTTT.

This clone is a singleton in its sample. The chain has TRBV19 and TRBJ1-6; TRBD1 agrees at 11 bases. CDR3 size: 15 residues. With 5 bases clipped from V and 9 bases from J, the junction kept 6 bases outside the gene matches. Germline V lookup: CDR1 LNHDA, CDR2 SQIVND (reference sequence). The CDR3 region has the DNA TGTGCCAGTAGTGCTACCGGGACAGGGGGTTCACCCCTCCACTTT. This sequence encodes CASSATGTGGSPLHF.

The chain couples TRBV5-1 to TRBJ1-1, with a weak D call TRBD1 (5 bases). The CDR3 runs 15 residues. Trimming left V 9 bases short and J 2 bases short, with 20 bases between. The germline CDR1 and CDR2 sequences are SGHRS and YFSETQ. CDR3 in DNA: TGCGCCACGCGGGGACCGGCGGGGCGCAACACTGAAGCTTTCTTT. Translating gives CATRGPAGRNTEAFF.

This clone was counted a single time. V and J are TRBV16 and TRBJ1-1, with D unresolved. Germline CDR1 KGHSY, CDR2 FQNENV. Between the trimmed V and J ends, which lost 0 bases and 0 bases, there was a span of 8 bases. CDR3 size: 15 residues. In nucleotides, the CDR3 is TGTGCCAGCAGCCAATCGGGCGGGATGAACACTGAAGCTTTCTTT. The encoded protein is CASSQSGGMNTEAFF.

The CDR3 loop is CASSPGLAGADTQYF. The DNA for the CDR3 is TGCGCCAGCAGCCCGGGACTAGCGGGGGCAGATACGCAGTATTTT. This rearrangement joins TRBV5-1 to TRBJ2-3; 14 positions agree with TRBD2. Germline-derived CDR1 and CDR2 are SGHRS and YFSETQ. Trimming removed 4 bases from V and 4 bases from J; junction bases left unmatched: 2. CDR3 length equals 15 residues.

The CDR3 DNA is TGTGCCAGCAGCCTCGCCCCCGGGACAGGGGTCCGGTATGGCTACACCTTC. Its translation: CASSLAPGTGVRYGYTF. The V gene is TRBV27, the J gene TRBJ1-2; 10 positions match TRBD1. This CDR3 has 17 amino acids. With V trimmed by 6 bases and J by 5 bases, 15 bases remained unmatched. Germline V gene data show CDR1 as MNHEY and CDR2 as SMNVEV (reference sequence).

The rearrangement joins TRBV13 to TRBJ2-1, with D possibly matching TRBD1 (6 bases). The V gene's germline CDR1 is PRHDT and CDR2 FYEKMQ (reference sequence). The CDR3 runs to 14 residues. V was cut by 0 bases and J by 4 bases, with 7 bases left in between. CDR3 DNA sequence: TGTGCCAGCAGCTTAGGCAGGGGTTACAATGAGCAGTTCTTC. Protein: CASSLGRGYNEQFF.

This clone appeared once. The V call is TRBV6-5, the J call TRBJ1-4; D is uncertain. Germline V CDR1 and CDR2: MNHEY, SVGAGI. This CDR3 has 13 residues. Trimming stripped 2 bases from V and 5 bases from J, with 6 bases between. The CDR3 is CASSYGINEKLFF. The DNA of the CDR3 is TGTGCCAGCAGTTACGGCATAAATGAAAAACTGTTTTTT.

The chain couples TRBV25-1 to TRBJ2-7, with 7 bases fitting TRBD1. Germline CDR1 and CDR2: MGHDK and SYGVNS. The V gene end was trimmed by 6 bases and the J gene end by 2 bases; junction bases not matched to a gene: 4. This CDR3 has 13 residues. The CDR3 region has the DNA TGTGCCAGCAGCGGGGACAGACCCTACGAGCAGTACTTC. Translating gives CASSGDRPYEQYF.

The chain employs TRBV5-6 and TRBJ2-3, with D uncertain. Trimming shortened V by 2 bases and J by 4 bases, and 5 bases separated the two germline ends. The CDR3 spans 12 residues. Germline V gives CDR1 SGHDT, CDR2 YYEEEE. CDR3 region: CASSFGPDTQYF. For the CDR3, the DNA is TGTGCCAGCAGCTTTGGGCCAGATACGCAGTATTTT.

The V call is TRBV27, the J call TRBJ2-7; 11 bases align to TRBD2. The CDR3 contains 18 residues. Trimming took 3 bases from V and 0 from J; bases not matched to a gene: 10. In germline, CDR1 is MNHEY, CDR2 SMNVEV (reference sequence). This CDR3 is CASSFGLAGSTGSYEQYF. The CDR3 DNA reads as TGTGCCAGCAGTTTCGGACTAGCGGGTTCCACTGGCTCCTACGAGCAGTACTTC.

This chain joins TRBV27 and TRBJ2-1, with a weak D call TRBD1 (6 bases). The CDR3 totals 17 residues. Trimming cost V 5 bases and J 4 bases, with 21 bases left between them. The germline V gene has CDR1 MNHEY and CDR2 SMNVEV (reference sequence). CDR3 coding DNA: TGTGCCAGCAGTCTCGCCAGTTGGCAGGGGCTATACAATGAGCAGTTCTTC. Residues: CASSLASWQGLYNEQFF.

This sequence joins TRBV5-1 and TRBJ1-2; TRBD1 matches 8 bases. The germline V gene has CDR1 SGHRS and CDR2 YFSETQ. Losses at the gene ends were 4 bases for V and 8 bases for J; bases not matched to a gene: 10. The length of the CDR3 is 14 residues. In DNA form, the CDR3 reads TGCGCCAGCAGCGACGGACAGGGTCCAGGGGGCTACACCTTC. Amino acid sequence: CASSDGQGPGGYTF.